Listed below are T cell receptor beta chains from one sample, sequenced in a study of CD8 T cells in ankylosing spondylitis. Using its own MiXCR run on the 5' RACE reads, TCRdb lists one record per CDR3 protein. Found here are about 140,000 distinct CDR3 sequences, around 7.9% of them singletons; the top ten hold around an eighth. Material for sequencing was blood, either unsorted or a sorted T cell fraction (not recorded which). The receptors here all came from a female donor with ankylosing spondylitis or in good health (not recorded which). CDR3s include the opening cysteine and the closing phenylalanine or tryptophan. A D gene is named only where the DNA matches it firmly. Clone size, where shown, is once, few, many, or a class for clones that have expanded.

d_call: .
j_call: TRBJ1-1
clone_size: many
v_call: TRBV29-1
cdr3_aa: CSAPVAGNTEAFF
cdr3_nt: TGCAGCGCCCCTGTCGCAGGGAACACTGAAGCTTTCTTT

d_call: .
j_call: TRBJ2-3
clone_size: few
v_call: TRBV2
cdr3_aa: CATRIGYTDTQYF
cdr3_nt: TGTGCCACCCGCATAGGGTACACAGATACGCAGTATTTT

d_call: .
j_call: TRBJ1-4
clone_size: .
v_call: TRBV30
cdr3_aa: CVLRTAFNEKLFF
cdr3_nt: TGTGTCCTCCGGACAGCGTTTAATGAAAAACTGTTTTTT

d_call: TRBD1
j_call: TRBJ1-2
clone_size: .
v_call: TRBV2
cdr3_aa: CASRPNDRVGDGYTF
cdr3_nt: TGTGCCAGCAGGCCGAACGACAGGGTGGGTGATGGCTACACCTTC

d_call: .
j_call: TRBJ2-3
clone_size: many
v_call: TRBV20-1
cdr3_aa: CSATLQGYTDTQYF
cdr3_nt: TGCAGTGCCACACTACAGGGCTACACAGATACGCAGTATTTT

d_call: .
j_call: TRBJ2-6
clone_size: many
v_call: TRBV7-2
cdr3_aa: CASSLLGSSGANVLTF
cdr3_nt: TGTGCCAGCAGCTTGTTGGGGAGCTCTGGGGCCAACGTCCTGACTTTC

d_call: TRBD1
j_call: TRBJ1-4
clone_size: few
v_call: TRBV12-3/TRBV12-4
cdr3_aa: CASSAHRGTNEKLFF
cdr3_nt: TGTGCCAGCAGTGCCCACAGGGGAACTAATGAAAAACTGTTTTTT

d_call: TRBD2
j_call: TRBJ2-1
clone_size: many
v_call: TRBV20-1
cdr3_aa: CSAREASGLASGYNEQFF
cdr3_nt: TGCAGTGCTAGAGAGGCTAGCGGACTAGCGTCGGGGTACAATGAGCAGTTCTTC

d_call: TRBD1
j_call: TRBJ2-2
clone_size: many
v_call: TRBV12-3/TRBV12-4
cdr3_aa: CASSLTGGTGELFF
cdr3_nt: TGTGCCAGCAGTTTGACAGGGGGTACCGGGGAGCTGTTTTTT

d_call: .
j_call: TRBJ2-7
clone_size: many
v_call: TRBV6-4
cdr3_aa: CASSGRRYEQYF
cdr3_nt: TGTGCCAGCAGTGGACGGCGCTACGAGCAGTACTTC

d_call: .
j_call: TRBJ2-7
clone_size: .
v_call: TRBV10-3
cdr3_aa: CAINQNLDYEQYF
cdr3_nt: TGTGCCATCAACCAGAATTTAGACTACGAGCAGTACTTC

d_call: .
j_call: TRBJ1-5
clone_size: .
v_call: TRBV3-1
cdr3_aa: CASSQDPLSNQPQHF
cdr3_nt: TGTGCCAGCAGCCAAGATCCTTTGAGCAATCAGCCCCAGCATTTT

d_call: .
j_call: TRBJ2-1
clone_size: many
v_call: TRBV20-1
cdr3_aa: CSALRGDFSYNEQFF
cdr3_nt: TGCAGTGCCCTAAGGGGGGACTTTTCGTACAATGAGCAGTTCTTC